A selection of T cell receptor beta chains follows, all from one sample in a study of identical twins. TCRdb passed the 5' RACE reads through MiXCR, listing each CDR3 protein once. The data show around 510,000 distinct CDR3 sequences, around an eighth seen once. These data were also filed under a second study, of yellow fever vaccine responses in identical twins.

Input material: CD4+ T cells sorted from blood. The receptors here all came from a woman between 18 and 29 years old in good health. The CDR3 runs from the conserved cysteine through the conserved F or W. D genes are given only for firm matches. Not every row has a clone size; where given, it reads once, few, many or a size class.

j_call clone_size d_call v_call cdr3_aa cdr3_nt
TRBJ2-1 many - TRBV4-3 CASSQDPNNEQFF TGCGCCAGCAGCCAAGATCCAAACAATGAGCAGTTCTTC
TRBJ2-2 many - TRBV29-1 CSVEAGDTGELFF TGCAGCGTTGAAGCTGGGGACACCGGGGAGCTGTTTTTT
TRBJ2-7 few TRBD2 TRBV20-1 CSAIASGYEQYF TGCAGTGCTATAGCTAGCGGCTACGAGCAGTACTTC
TRBJ2-1 few - TRBV2 CASTVREQFF TGTGCCAGCACCGTACGCGAGCAGTTCTTC
TRBJ2-5 few TRBD2 TRBV7-2 CASSLGGTSRRETQYF TGTGCCAGCAGCTTAGGAGGGACTAGCCGGCGGGAGACCCAGTACTTC
TRBJ2-1 few - TRBV21-1 CASIAGGCSFNEQFF TGTGCCAGCATAGCGGGAGGTTGTTCTTTTAATGAGCAGTTCTTC
TRBJ1-2 many TRBD1 TRBV12-3/TRBV12-4 CASSRRTGGADGYTF TGTGCCAGCAGCCGCCGGACAGGGGGCGCCGATGGCTACACCTTC
TRBJ2-1 - - TRBV18 CASSPPPTAGENEQFF TGTGCCAGCTCACCACCCCCGACAGCAGGGGAAAATGAGCAGTTCTTC
TRBJ2-2 many TRBD1 TRBV5-1 CASRRDRPNTGELFF TGCGCCAGCAGGAGGGACAGACCGAACACCGGGGAGCTGTTTTTT
TRBJ2-5 few - TRBV3-1 CASSPTGWVETQYF TGTGCCAGCAGCCCCACCGGATGGGTCGAGACCCAGTACTTC
TRBJ2-1 - TRBD1 TRBV6-5 CASSYSSGQEVYNEQFF TGTGCCAGCAGTTACTCTTCCGGACAGGAGGTCTACAATGAGCAGTTCTTC
TRBJ2-7 - - TRBV19 CASSHDSPYEQYF TGTGCCAGTAGTCACGACAGTCCCTACGAGCAGTACTTC
TRBJ2-1 many TRBD2 TRBV12-3/TRBV12-4 CASSPRGLAVPTEQFF TGTGCCAGCAGTCCCCGGGGACTAGCGGTCCCTACTGAGCAGTTCTTC
TRBJ2-3 many - TRBV20-1 CSASPRRGQGRSDTQYF TGCAGTGCTAGCCCCAGAAGGGGGCAAGGGAGGTCAGATACGCAGTATTTT
TRBJ2-1 - - TRBV6-4 CASITLGQYNEQFF TGTGCCAGCATTACACTTGGACAGTACAATGAGCAGTTCTTC
TRBJ1-2 - - TRBV28 CASSLSPVGYGYTF TGTGCCAGCAGTTTATCGCCGGTGGGTTATGGCTACACCTTC
TRBJ2-1 - TRBD2 TRBV25-1 CASSPRGLAVREQFF TGTGCCAGCAGTCCCCGGGGACTAGCCGTCAGGGAGCAGTTCTTC
TRBJ2-4 - - TRBV15 CATSRDLAGSKNIQYF TGTGCCACCAGCAGAGATTTGGCGGGGTCCAAAAACATTCAGTACTTC
TRBJ2-4 - - TRBV7-2 CASSRDNLAKNIQYF TGTGCCAGCAGCCGGGACAACCTAGCCAAAAACATTCAGTACTTC
TRBJ2-5 - TRBD2 TRBV5-1 CASSSNSGTGETQYF TGCGCCAGCAGCTCTAATAGCGGGACCGGGGAGACCCAGTACTTC
TRBJ2-1 many TRBD1 TRBV29-1 CSVVRGTGLTNEQFF TGCAGCGTTGTTCGGGGGACAGGGTTAACCAATGAGCAGTTCTTC
TRBJ2-7 many - TRBV9 CASSTRQTGEQYF TGTGCCAGCAGCACTCGACAGACCGGGGAGCAGTACTTC
TRBJ2-3 - TRBD2 TRBV5-1 CASSLRSGAEDTQYF TGCGCCAGCAGCTTGAGGAGCGGGGCGGAAGATACGCAGTATTTT
TRBJ1-1 few - TRBV12-3/TRBV12-4 CASSFWQGTMNTEAFF TGTGCCAGCAGTTTCTGGCAGGGGACCATGAACACTGAAGCTTTCTTT
TRBJ2-3 many - TRBV20-1 CSAPYTDTQYF TGCAGTGCCCCGTACACAGATACGCAGTATTTT
TRBJ2-6 - - TRBV2 CASSEVASGANVLTF TGTGCCAGCAGTGAGGTGGCTTCTGGGGCCAACGTCCTGACTTTC
TRBJ1-2 - TRBD1 TRBV5-4 CASSPGQGPGIYGYTF TGTGCCAGCAGCCCCGGACAGGGACCTGGGATCTATGGCTACACCTTC
TRBJ1-5 few - TRBV12-3/TRBV12-4 CASSPRSSGSNQPQHF TGTGCCAGCAGTCCCCGTAGTTCTGGGAGCAATCAGCCCCAGCATTTT
TRBJ1-1 - TRBD1 TRBV12-3/TRBV12-4 CASNLGQGLEAFF TGTGCCAGCAACCTGGGACAGGGTCTTGAAGCTTTCTTT
TRBJ2-7 few TRBD1 TRBV7-6 CASSPRTGANYEQYF TGTGCCAGCAGCCCCAGGACAGGGGCCAACTACGAGCAGTACTTC
TRBJ2-3 few - TRBV20-1 CSASQGLGSTDTQYF TGCAGTGCTTCTCAGGGGCTTGGAAGCACAGATACGCAGTATTTT
TRBJ2-5 - - TRBV7-9 CASSLRGLGAETQYF TGTGCCAGCAGCTTAAGGGGGTTAGGGGCGGAGACCCAGTACTTC
TRBJ1-3 many - TRBV12-3/TRBV12-4 CASKHSSGNTIYF TGTGCCAGCAAACATAGCTCTGGAAACACCATATATTTT
TRBJ2-7 many - TRBV4-1 CASSQGVVYEQYF TGCGCCAGCAGCCAAGGGGTGGTCTACGAGCAGTACTTC
TRBJ2-7 - TRBD2 TRBV27 CASSLGLGLAFHEQYF TGTGCCAGCAGTTTAGGATTAGGACTAGCGTTCCACGAGCAGTACTTC
TRBJ2-7 - - TRBV2 CASKRGGGYELYF TGTGCCAGCAAAAGGGGGGGTGGGTACGAGCTGTACTTC
TRBJ1-5 - - TRBV20-1 CSAEQGIDQPQHF TGCAGTGCTGAGCAGGGAATAGATCAGCCCCAGCATTTT
TRBJ2-1 - - TRBV10-3 CAISGYDEQFF TGTGCCATCAGCGGGTACGATGAGCAGTTCTTC
TRBJ2-5 - - TRBV7-8 CASSLVPRGGARETQYF TGTGCCAGCAGCTTAGTGCCAAGAGGCGGGGCTCGAGAGACCCAGTACTTC
TRBJ1-4 few - TRBV6-2/TRBV6-3 CASRGTGKEKLFF TGTGCCAGCAGGGGAACAGGGAAGGAGAAACTGTTTTTT
TRBJ1-1 few - TRBV20-1 CSARNAGAPGNTEAFF TGCAGTGCTAGAAATGCAGGGGCTCCGGGGAACACTGAAGCTTTCTTT
TRBJ2-3 many TRBD2 TRBV20-1 CSASGGGTDTQYF TGCAGTGCTAGCGGGGGGGGCACAGATACGCAGTATTTT
TRBJ2-7 - - TRBV5-1 CASREELYEQYF TGCGCCAGCAGGGAGGAGCTCTACGAGCAGTACTTC
TRBJ2-2 - TRBD2 TRBV28 CASIPSGKAGELFF TGTGCCAGCATCCCGAGCGGGAAGGCCGGGGAGCTGTTTTTT